The 3 T cell receptor beta chains below were found in one sample sequenced in a study of blood T cell repertoires in COVID-19 (dated by TCRdb to 2020 to 2022). The library was obtained by the immunoSEQ multiplex PCR assay. TCRdb stores this immuneACCESS table with in-frame sequences only. Part of the clones is absent; in the studies checked, under half of the shortfall reflects unresolved V genes, and no reason is known for the rest. For this sample the table gives roughly 300,000 clones, of which about 90% were detected only once. Jointly, the top ten make up approximately 0.93% of the sample. Sequenced: PBMCs or T cells enriched from blood (not recorded which). The source is a woman in her 30s who had recovered from COVID-19.

The gene calls are TRBV28 and TRBJ1-5; 9 bases fit TRBD1. Germline V CDR1 and CDR2: MDHEN, SYDVKM. The J segment lost 3 bases and the V segment lost 7 bases, leaving 7 bases of the junction unmatched. The CDR3 runs 15 residues. In DNA, the CDR3 is TGTGCCAGCACGGCGGGACAGGGCCTCAATCAGCCCCAGCATTTT. Translating gives CASTAGQGLNQPQHF.

The genes are TRBV2 and TRBJ1-5; D call uncertain. The CDR3 loop spans 15 amino acids. Trimming shortened V by 8 bases and J by 1 base, and 15 bases separated the two germline ends. Per germline, CDR1 SNHLY and CDR2 FYNNEI. CDR3 nucleotide sequence: TGTGCCAGCGCCCTGGAGGGAGAGAGCAATCAGCCCCAGCATTTT. The encoded protein is CASALEGESNQPQHF.

This clone was observed once. The V gene is TRBV6-5, the J gene TRBJ1-6; 7 bases match TRBD1. Unmatched junction bases numbered 7, after V lost 7 bases and J lost 7 bases. The CDR3 has 14 residues. The germline gives CDR1 MNHEY, CDR2 SVGAGI. The CDR3 DNA sequence: TGTGCCAGCACCTGGACAGGTCCCAATTCACCCCTCCACTTT. This codes for CASTWTGPNSPLHF.